The 7 T cell receptor beta chains below were found in one sample sequenced in a study of cytotoxic CD8 clonotypes in ibrutinib-treated CLL. The protocol was immunoSEQ multiplex PCR, while the TCRdb copy is restricted to in-frame clones and leaves out a portion. The sample lists 27,000 or so clones; approximately 85% were seen once. The sequencing here drew on PBMCs, taken after 24 months of ibrutinib treatment. These receptors originate from a human donor with chronic lymphocytic leukemia.

This sequence joins TRBV30 and TRBJ1-1, with D perhaps matching TRBD1 (5 bases). Germline V CDR1 and CDR2: GTSNPN, SVGIG (reference sequence). Trimming took 7 bases from V and 5 from J, leaving 8 bases between them. The CDR3 extends over 10 amino acids. This chain's CDR3 is CASGNTEAFF. DNA of the CDR3: TGTGCCTCAGGGAATACTGAAGCTTTCTTT.

This clone appeared a few times. The rearrangement links TRBV14 to TRBJ1-3; weak D call: TRBD1 (6 bases). Trimming left V 2 bases short and J 0 bases short, with 11 bases between. Germline V gene sequence: CDR1 SGHDN, CDR2 FVKESK. The CDR3 runs to 16 residues. In nucleotides, the CDR3 is TGTGCCAGCAGCCAACAACAGGGCCCCTCTGGAAACACCATATATTTT. Amino acid sequence: CASSQQQGPSGNTIYF.

V and J are TRBV7-3 and TRBJ2-3; 12 nucleotides agree with TRBD2. V lost 5 bases, J lost 3 bases, and 3 bases stayed unmatched. Looked up from germline, CDR1 is SGHTA and CDR2 is FQGTGA. The CDR3 is made up of 15 amino acids. The CDR3: CASSEGTSGTDTQYF. DNA for the CDR3: TGTGCCAGCAGCGAAGGGACTAGCGGGACAGATACGCAGTATTTT.

The V call is TRBV7-6, the J call TRBJ1-1, with TRBD1 matching 8 bases. Germline CDR1 and CDR2: SGHVS and FNYEAQ. V shed 4 bases and J 6 bases; nucleotides not matched to a gene: 7. The CDR3 has 14 residues. The CDR3 coding sequence is TGTGCCAGCAGCTGGAACAGGGGGGAGGCTGAAGCTTTCTTT. Its translation: CASSWNRGEAEAFF.

V gene TRBV4-2 combines with J gene TRBJ1-1; TRBD1 aligns across 9 bases. The germline V gene encodes CDR1 LGHNA and CDR2 YNFKEQ. This CDR3 contains 15 residues. With V trimmed by 1 base and J by 4 bases, 4 bases remained unmatched. The CDR3 region is CASSQGGTGSTEAFF. The CDR3 bases are TGTGCCAGCAGCCAAGGCGGGACAGGGAGCACTGAAGCTTTCTTT.

The genes are TRBV9 and TRBJ2-2; a possible D gene is TRBD1 (5 bases). This CDR3 has 15 amino acids. CDR1 SGDLS and CDR2 YYNGEE come from the germline V gene. V was trimmed by 1 base and J by 4 bases, leaving 11 bases between them. The CDR3 is CASSVQGQGTGELFF. CDR3 nucleotide sequence: TGTGCCAGCAGCGTACAGGGTCAGGGCACCGGGGAGCTGTTTTTT.

Concerning this clone itself: Other DNA variants within this sample encode the same CDR3. CDR3: CSTWGRIKAYEQYF. CDR3 nucleotides: TGCAGCACTTGGGGGAGAATTAAGGCCTACGAGCAGTACTTC. The V gene is TRBV29-1, the J gene TRBJ2-7; D possibly matches TRBD1 or TRBD2 (5 bases each). Per the germline V gene, CDR1 is SQVTM and CDR2 is ANQGSEA. The CDR3 extends over 14 amino acids. Between the trimmed V and J ends, which lost 8 bases and 2 bases, there was a span of 19 bases.